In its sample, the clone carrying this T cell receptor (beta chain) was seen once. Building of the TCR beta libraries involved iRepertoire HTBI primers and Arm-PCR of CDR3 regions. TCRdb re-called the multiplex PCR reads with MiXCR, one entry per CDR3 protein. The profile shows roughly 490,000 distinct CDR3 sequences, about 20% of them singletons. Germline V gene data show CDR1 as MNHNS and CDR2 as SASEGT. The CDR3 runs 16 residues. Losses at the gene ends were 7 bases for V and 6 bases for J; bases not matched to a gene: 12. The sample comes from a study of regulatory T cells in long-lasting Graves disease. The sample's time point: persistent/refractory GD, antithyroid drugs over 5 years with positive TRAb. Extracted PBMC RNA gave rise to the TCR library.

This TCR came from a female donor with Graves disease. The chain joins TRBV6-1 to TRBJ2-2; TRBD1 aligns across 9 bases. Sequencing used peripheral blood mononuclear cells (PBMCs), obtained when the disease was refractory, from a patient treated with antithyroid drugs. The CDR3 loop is CASTDRGNLGAGELFF. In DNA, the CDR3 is TGTGCCAGCACCGACAGGGGGAACTTGGGGGCCGGGGAGCTGTTTTTT.